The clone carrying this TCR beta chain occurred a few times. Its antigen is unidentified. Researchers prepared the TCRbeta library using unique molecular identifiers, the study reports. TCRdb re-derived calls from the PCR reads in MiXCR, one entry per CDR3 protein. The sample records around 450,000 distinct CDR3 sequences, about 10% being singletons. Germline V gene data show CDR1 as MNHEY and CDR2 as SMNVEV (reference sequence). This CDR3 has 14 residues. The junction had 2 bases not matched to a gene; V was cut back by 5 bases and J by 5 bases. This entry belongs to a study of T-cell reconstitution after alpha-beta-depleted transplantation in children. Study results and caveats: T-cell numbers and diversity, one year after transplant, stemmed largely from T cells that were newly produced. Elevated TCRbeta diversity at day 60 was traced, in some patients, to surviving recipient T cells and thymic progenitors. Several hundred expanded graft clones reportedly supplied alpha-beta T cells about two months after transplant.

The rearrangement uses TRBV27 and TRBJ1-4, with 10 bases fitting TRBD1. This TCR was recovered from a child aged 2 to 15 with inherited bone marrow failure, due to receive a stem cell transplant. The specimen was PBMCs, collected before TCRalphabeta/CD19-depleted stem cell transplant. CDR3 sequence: CASSPDRGNEKLFF. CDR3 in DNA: TGTGCCAGCAGTCCGGACAGGGGGAATGAAAAACTGTTTTTT.